This paragraph covers one T cell receptor (beta chain) sequence. This clonotype was counted at least ten times. It lacks a known antigen. The input lacks base qualities; no much larger clone sits a single base away. CDR1 and CDR2, looked up from the germline V gene (reference sequence), are LNHDA and SQIVND. Trimming takes 5 bases off V and 4 bases off J; junction bases not matched to a gene: 5. Reading from cysteine to phenylalanine, the CDR3 counts 15 amino acids. Only the CDR3 region is kept as DNA, spanning 45 bases read in frame from base 1. The source of the sample is a study of breast tumors, draining lymph nodes, adjacent tissues (dated by TCRdb to the mid-2010s). Regarding the complete study: Breast cancer patients provided tumor, adjacent nontumor tissue and axillary lymph nodes, and the study compared the TCR beta repertoires across these three sources. The study aimed to assess the relationships and possible T-cell exchange between tumor, surrounding tissue and draining lymph node repertoires in human breast cancer.

Lymph node samples were obtained from the axillary draining lymph nodes of breast cancer patients. Sequencing was performed on an Illumina HiSeq 2000. Multiplex PCR amplification was used to build the TCR beta chain libraries. High-throughput sequencing was used to analyze the amplified TCR beta chain products. TCRdb ran its own pipeline on the public reads, namely fastp trimming at Q25 and MiXCR clone calling, and kept in-frame beta chains. Duplicate CDR3 protein sequences are folded into a single record with the most common DNA and genes. Here the sample has approximately 190,000 distinct CDR3 sequences; around a third occur a single time. The top ten clones comprise around 4.4% of the sample. What the work shows at the level of the full study, not this receptor alone: Rather than being directly demonstrated, the conclusion that tumor T cells originate in lymph nodes was presented as consistent with a hypothesis. The data were considered consistent with most tumor T cells being derived from the lymph node and subsequently expanding within tumor tissue. Tumor T-cell repertoires showed less diversity than lymph node repertoires and more diversity than nontumor tissue repertoires, and tumor T-cell repertoires showed preferential V and J gene usage. The similarity between tumor and nontumor tissue repertoires was significantly greater in luminal-like breast cancer than in basal-like breast cancer.

The chain is made from TRBV19 and TRBJ1-4, and 9 junctional nucleotides match TRBD1. Input material: axillary lymph node tissue. The sequence came from a female donor with breast cancer. Some clones in this sample may be carry-over from other donors' samples. The sequence in DNA is TGTGCCAGTAGTCCCCGGGACAGGGTTAATGAAAAACTGTTTTTT. It codes for CASSPRDRVNEKLFF.